This entry lists 3 T cell receptor beta chains sequenced from one sample in a study of vaccination and CD4 T cells after COVID-19. The treatment: approximately nine-day PBMC culture with coronavirus spike peptide pools or control peptides (ViraFEST assay). The Oncomine TCR Beta short-read assay was applied to DNA of cultured CD4+ T cells. Each CDR3 protein is one row after TCRdb ran MiXCR on the PCR reads. The sample shows under 15,000 distinct CDR3 sequences, 50% to 55% of them seen only once. Their specific antigens are unknown. Sequencing input: CD4+ T cells from blood, cultured in vitro. These receptors all come from a human donor who had recovered from COVID-19.

About this clonotype itself: As the CDR3 is not closed by the conserved phenylalanine or tryptophan, this likely results from a read error. The chain combines TRBV7-9 with TRBJ2-3; D unresolved. Germline V CDR1 and CDR2: SEHNR, FQNEAQ (reference sequence). CDR3 size: 16 residues. V shed 7 bases and J shed 6 bases, with 23 bases lying between them. The DNA of the CDR3 is TGTGCCAGCAAAAGCTTAGGGAAAGTGGGGATGGATACGCAGTATTCT. It yields the protein CASKSLGKVGMDTQYS.

The V gene is TRBV6-4, the J gene TRBJ1-3; unclear D gene. CDR3 length equals 18 residues. Germline assignment: CDR1 MRHNA and CDR2 SNTAGT. Trimming shortened V by 5 bases and J by 4 bases, and 24 bases separated the two germline ends. The CDR3 nucleotides are TGTGCCAGCAGTTATCGACAAAACTACCCAGTATCAGGAAACACCATATATTTT. It translates to CASSYRQNYPVSGNTIYF.

The CDR3 protein is CASKDRAYEQYF. Here the CDR3 DNA reads TGTGCCAGCAAGGACAGAGCCTACGAGCAGTACTTC. The chain couples TRBV27 to TRBJ2-7, with D maybe TRBD1 (6 bases). The CDR3 runs to 12 residues. The germline CDR1 and CDR2 sequences are MNHEY and SMNVEV (reference sequence). Between the trimmed V and J ends, which lost 7 bases and 2 bases, there was a span of 9 bases.